This is a list of T cell receptor beta chains from one sample in a study of early T cells in non-severe SARS-CoV-2 infection. MiXCR, run by TCRdb on the 5' RACE reads, gives a single entry per CDR3 protein. The data show some 45,000 distinct CDR3 sequences, around 4.6% seen once. Material for sequencing was whole blood. Receptors originate from an adult who was a healthcare worker with PCR-confirmed SARS-CoV-2 infection or an uninfected control (not recorded which). CDR3s include the opening cysteine and the closing phenylalanine or tryptophan. A D gene is named only where the DNA matches it firmly. Size tells how often a clone was seen (once, few, many) or the class of an expanded clone, and some rows leave it out.

d_call	v_call	j_call	cdr3_length	clone_size	cdr3_aa	cdr3_nt
.	TRBV6-1	TRBJ1-1	15	many	CASSSQTVMNTEAFF	TGTGCCAGCAGCTCCCAGACAGTTATGAACACTGAAGCTTTCTTT
.	TRBV5-6	TRBJ1-4	14	many	CASSLRPGVEKLFF	TGTGCCAGCAGCTTGCGCCCGGGGGTGGAAAAACTGTTTTTT
.	TRBV15	TRBJ2-6	17	few	CATSRPLQVTGANVLTF	TGTGCCACCAGCAGACCTCTACAGGTAACCGGGGCCAACGTCCTGACTTTC
TRBD2	TRBV24-1	TRBJ2-1	15	many	CATSDGTSGSYEQFF	TGTGCCACCAGTGATGGGACTAGCGGGAGCTATGAGCAGTTCTTC
.	TRBV5-1	TRBJ2-5	14	many	CASSNPRGQETQYF	TGCGCCAGCAGTAACCCTCGGGGGCAAGAGACCCAGTACTTC
.	TRBV5-1	TRBJ1-1	14	few	CASKGRGLNTEAFF	TGCGCCAGCAAGGGTCGGGGGCTGAACACTGAAGCTTTCTTT
.	TRBV18	TRBJ1-1	14	many	CASSPPFAHTEAFF	TGTGCCAGCTCACCACCGTTCGCCCACACTGAAGCTTTCTTT
.	TRBV5-5	TRBJ2-5	13	many	CASSRGPQETQYF	TGTGCCAGCAGCCGTGGACCTCAAGAGACCCAGTACTTC
.	TRBV3-1	TRBJ2-1	13	.	CASSQVRDNEQFF	TGTGCCAGCAGCCAAGTGCGCGACAATGAGCAGTTCTTC
TRBD2	TRBV20-1	TRBJ2-5	17	many	CSARAGSGGEYQETQYF	TGCAGTGCTAGAGCGGGGTCGGGAGGGGAGTACCAAGAGACCCAGTACTTC
.	TRBV7-8	TRBJ2-7	12	many	CASSTGGSEQYF	TGTGCCAGCAGCACCGGAGGAAGCGAGCAGTACTTC
.	TRBV29-1	TRBJ2-2	14	many	CSVQREKNTGELFF	TGCAGCGTCCAGAGGGAAAAGAACACCGGGGAGCTGTTTTTT
.	TRBV7-2	TRBJ2-2	15	many	CASSLPMGLTGELFF	TGTGCCAGCAGCTTGCCGATGGGGTTGACCGGGGAGCTGTTTTTT
.	TRBV7-9	TRBJ2-7	11	.	CASSSRYEQYF	TGTGCCAGCAGCTCCCGTTACGAGCAGTACTTC
.	TRBV19	TRBJ1-4	12	few	CASSINDQKLFF	TGTGCCAGTAGTATCAACGACCAAAAACTGTTTTTT
TRBD1	TRBV2	TRBJ1-6	15	many	CASSEDRQGNSPLHF	TGTGCCAGCAGTGAAGACCGACAGGGGAATTCACCCCTCCACTTT
.	TRBV29-1	TRBJ1-1	12	.	CSVTDSIPEAFF	TGCAGCGTTACCGACAGTATTCCGGAAGCTTTCTTT
TRBD1	TRBV29-1	TRBJ2-7	13	many	CSVEGRDRDEQYF	TGCAGCGTTGAAGGTCGGGACAGGGACGAGCAGTACTTC
.	TRBV7-2	TRBJ2-2	15	many	CASSSWHGGTGELFF	TGTGCCAGCAGCTCGTGGCATGGGGGGACCGGGGAGCTGTTTTTT
.	TRBV29-1	TRBJ1-2	11	many	CSDSVNYGYTF	TGCAGCGATTCAGTTAATTATGGCTACACCTTC
.	TRBV9	TRBJ1-6	14	.	CASSVSDSYSPLHF	TGTGCCAGCAGCGTGTCAGATTCTTATTCACCCCTCCACTTT
.	TRBV5-1	TRBJ2-7	13	.	CASTSPSSYEQYF	TGCGCCAGCACCTCGCCAAGCTCCTACGAGCAGTACTTC
.	TRBV20-1	TRBJ1-5	13	many	CSALTREGQPQHF	TGCAGTGCTCTCACAAGGGAAGGGCAGCCCCAGCATTTT
.	TRBV20-1	TRBJ2-2	13	many	CRDFLANTGELFF	TGCAGGGATTTTTTAGCGAACACCGGGGAGCTGTTTTTT
.	TRBV10-2	TRBJ2-5	13	few	CASSWAEKETQYF	TGCGCCAGCAGTTGGGCAGAGAAAGAGACCCAGTACTTC